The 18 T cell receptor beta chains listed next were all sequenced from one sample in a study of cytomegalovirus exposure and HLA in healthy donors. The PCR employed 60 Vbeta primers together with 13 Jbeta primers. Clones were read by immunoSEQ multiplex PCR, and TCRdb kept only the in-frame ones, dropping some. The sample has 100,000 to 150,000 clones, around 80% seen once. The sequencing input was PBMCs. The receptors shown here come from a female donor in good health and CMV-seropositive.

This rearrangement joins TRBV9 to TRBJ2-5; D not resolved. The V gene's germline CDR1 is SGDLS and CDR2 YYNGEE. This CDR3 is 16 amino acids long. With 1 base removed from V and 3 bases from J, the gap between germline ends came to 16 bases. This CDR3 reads CASSVSPGWLKETQYF. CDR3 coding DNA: TGTGCCAGCAGCGTAAGCCCCGGGTGGCTCAAAGAGACCCAGTACTTC.

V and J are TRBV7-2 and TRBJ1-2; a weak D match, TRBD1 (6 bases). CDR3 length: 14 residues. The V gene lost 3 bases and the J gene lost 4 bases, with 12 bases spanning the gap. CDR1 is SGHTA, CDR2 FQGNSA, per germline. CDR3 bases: TGTGCCAGCAGCTTCTACAGGGAGGGCTATGGCTACACCTTC. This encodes CASSFYREGYGYTF.

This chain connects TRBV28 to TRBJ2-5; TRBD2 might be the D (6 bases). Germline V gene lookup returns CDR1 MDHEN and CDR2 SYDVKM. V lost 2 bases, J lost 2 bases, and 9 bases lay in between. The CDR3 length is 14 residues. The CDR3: CASSLMGGQETQYF. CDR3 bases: TGTGCCAGCAGTTTAATGGGGGGTCAAGAGACCCAGTACTTC.

CDR3 DNA: TGCGCCAGCAGCTTGGCTTCAGGGCCCACGGATACGCAGTATTTT. Its translation: CASSLASGPTDTQYF. The rearrangement uses TRBV5-1 and TRBJ2-3; tentatively, D is TRBD1 (5 bases). Trimming shortened V by 0 bases and J by 6 bases, and 14 bases separated the two germline ends. Germline V gene data show CDR1 as SGHRS and CDR2 as YFSETQ. The CDR3 loop spans 15 amino acids.

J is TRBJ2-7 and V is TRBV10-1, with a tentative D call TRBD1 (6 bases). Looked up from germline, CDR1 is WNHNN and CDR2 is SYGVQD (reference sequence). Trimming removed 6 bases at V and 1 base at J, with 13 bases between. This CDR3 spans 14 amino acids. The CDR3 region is CASRARDKSYEQYF. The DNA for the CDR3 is TGCGCCAGCAGGGCTCGGGACAAATCCTACGAGCAGTACTTC.

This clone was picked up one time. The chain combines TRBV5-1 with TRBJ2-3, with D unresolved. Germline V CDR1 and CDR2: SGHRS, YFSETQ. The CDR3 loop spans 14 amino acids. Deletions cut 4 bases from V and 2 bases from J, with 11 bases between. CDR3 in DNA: TGCGCCAGCAGCACCTCTCGGTCCACAGATACGCAGTATTTT. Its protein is CASSTSRSTDTQYF.

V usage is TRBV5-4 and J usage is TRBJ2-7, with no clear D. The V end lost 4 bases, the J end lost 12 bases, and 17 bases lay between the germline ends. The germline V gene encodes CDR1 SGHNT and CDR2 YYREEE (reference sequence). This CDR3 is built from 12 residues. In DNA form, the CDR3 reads TGTGCCAGCAGCCTAGACGCCCAACGGCTGTACTTC. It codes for CASSLDAQRLYF.

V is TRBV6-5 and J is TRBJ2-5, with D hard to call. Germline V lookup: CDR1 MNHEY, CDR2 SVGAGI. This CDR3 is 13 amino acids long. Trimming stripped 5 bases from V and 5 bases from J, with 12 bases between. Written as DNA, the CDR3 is TGTGCCAGCAGTACCAGACGGGTTGAGACCCAGTACTTC. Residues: CASSTRRVETQYF.

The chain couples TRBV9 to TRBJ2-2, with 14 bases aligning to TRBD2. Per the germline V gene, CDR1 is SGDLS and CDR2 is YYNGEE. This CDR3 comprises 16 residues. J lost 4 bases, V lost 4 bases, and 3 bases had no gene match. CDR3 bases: TGTGCCAGCAGCACGGGACTAGCGGGGGTCACCGGGGAGCTGTTTTTT. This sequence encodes CASSTGLAGVTGELFF.

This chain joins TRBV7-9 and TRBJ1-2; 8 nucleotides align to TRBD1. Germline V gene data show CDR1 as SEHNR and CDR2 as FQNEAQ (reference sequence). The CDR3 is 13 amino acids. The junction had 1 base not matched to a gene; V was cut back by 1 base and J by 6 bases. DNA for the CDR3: TGTGCCAGCAGCTTAGTACAGGGGGATGGCTACACCTTC. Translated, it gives CASSLVQGDGYTF.

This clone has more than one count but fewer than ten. For the CDR3, the DNA is TGTGCCAGCAGCTTAGCGCGGGGTAGCGGGGGGGCATTGACCTACGAGCAGTACTTC. This encodes CASSLARGSGGALTYEQYF. The chain has TRBV7-8 and TRBJ2-5; 11 bases match TRBD2. The DNA end is more similar to TRBJ2-7, so the J call may be wrong. This CDR3 spans 19 amino acids. Germline loops: CDR1 SGHVS, CDR2 FQNEAQ.

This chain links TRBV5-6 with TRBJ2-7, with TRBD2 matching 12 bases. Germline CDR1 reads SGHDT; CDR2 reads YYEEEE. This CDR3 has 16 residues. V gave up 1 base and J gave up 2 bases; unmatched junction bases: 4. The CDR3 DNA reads TGTGCCAGCAGCTTGACTAGCGGGGGGTCAACCTACGAGCAGTACTTC. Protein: CASSLTSGGSTYEQYF.

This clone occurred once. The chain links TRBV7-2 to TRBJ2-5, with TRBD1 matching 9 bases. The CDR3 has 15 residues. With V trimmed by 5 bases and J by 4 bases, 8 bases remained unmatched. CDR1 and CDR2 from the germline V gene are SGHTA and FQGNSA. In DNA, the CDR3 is TGTGCCAGCAGCACAGCCCCGACAGGGGGAGAGACCCAGTACTTC. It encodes CASSTAPTGGETQYF.

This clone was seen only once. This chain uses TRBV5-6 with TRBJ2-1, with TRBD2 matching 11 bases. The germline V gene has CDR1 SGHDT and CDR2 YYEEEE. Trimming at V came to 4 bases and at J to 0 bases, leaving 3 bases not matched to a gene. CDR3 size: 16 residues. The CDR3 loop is CASSLGLAGSYNEQFF. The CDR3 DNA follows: TGTGCCAGCAGCCTCGGACTAGCGGGCTCCTACAATGAGCAGTTCTTC.

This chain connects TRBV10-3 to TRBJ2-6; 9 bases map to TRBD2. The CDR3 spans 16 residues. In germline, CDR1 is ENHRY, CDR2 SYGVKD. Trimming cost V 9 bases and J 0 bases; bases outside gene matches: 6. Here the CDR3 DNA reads TGTGCCATAATGGCGGGGGGGGCCTCTGGGGCCAACGTCCTGACTTTC. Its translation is CAIMAGGASGANVLTF.

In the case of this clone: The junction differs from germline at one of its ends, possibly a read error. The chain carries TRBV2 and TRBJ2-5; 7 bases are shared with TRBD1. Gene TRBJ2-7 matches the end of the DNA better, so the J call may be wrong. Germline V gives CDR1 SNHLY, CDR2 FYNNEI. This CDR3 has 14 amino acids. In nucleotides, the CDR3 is TGTGCCAGCAGCGAAGAGGGGGCTTGGGGCGAGCAGTACTTC. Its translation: CASSEEGAWGEQYF.

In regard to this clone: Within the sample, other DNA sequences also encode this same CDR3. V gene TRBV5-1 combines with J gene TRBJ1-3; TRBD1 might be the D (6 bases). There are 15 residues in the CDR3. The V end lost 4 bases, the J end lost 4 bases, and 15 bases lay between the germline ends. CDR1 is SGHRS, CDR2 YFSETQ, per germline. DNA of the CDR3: TGCGCCAGCAGCCCAGGTGGGGGCTCAGGAAACACCATATATTTT. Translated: CASSPGGGSGNTIYF. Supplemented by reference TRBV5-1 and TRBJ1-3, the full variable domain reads KAGVTQTPRYLIKTRGQQVTLSCSPISGHRSVSWYQQTPGQGLQFLFEYFSETQRNKGNFPGRFSGRQFSNSRSEMNVSTLELGDSALYLCASSPGGGSGNTIYFGEGSWLTVV.

CDR3 in amino acids: CASSLLGQGVIETQYF. CDR3 coding DNA: TGCGCCAGCAGCTTACTGGGACAGGGGGTTATAGAGACCCAGTACTTC. The V and J genes are TRBV5-1 and TRBJ2-5, with 11 positions matching TRBD1. Germline assignment: CDR1 SGHRS and CDR2 YFSETQ. The V and J ends lost 2 bases and 4 bases, in that order; junction bases with no gene match: 7. CDR3 length equals 16 residues. The complete variable domain, with remaining parts taken from reference TRBV5-1 and TRBJ2-5, reads KAGVTQTPRYLIKTRGQQVTLSCSPISGHRSVSWYQQTPGQGLQFLFEYFSETQRNKGNFPGRFSGRQFSNSRSEMNVSTLELGDSALYLCASSLLGQGVIETQYFGPGTRLLVL.